This T cell receptor (beta chain) was observed in a study of T cells in Graves' hyperthyroidism and ophthalmopathy. On this clonotype: The target antigen is unknown.

RNA transcripts yielded amplified TCR beta CDR3 regions. Researchers ran a first-round RT-PCR on the TCR CDR3 using the HTBI primer set. TCRdb reprocessed the multiplex PCR reads with MiXCR, giving one entry per CDR3 protein. The table includes more than 500,000 distinct CDR3 sequences, roughly 15% detected once. Investigators excluded patients with uncontrolled infection, other autoimmune disease, pregnancy or lactation. Findings and caveats of the study: Ophthalmopathy was model-predicted a median roughly 6.3 months pre-onset.

The sample comprised blood. The sequence came from a woman aged 40 to 50 with Graves' ophthalmopathy.

CDR3 protein: CASSLLANSPLHF. The CDR3 DNA follows: TGTGCCAGCAGTTTACTGGCAAATTCACCCCTCCACTTT. The gene calls are TRBV12-3 or TRBV12-4 and TRBJ1-6; D is ambiguous. V shed 2 bases and J shed 7 bases, with 6 bases lying between them. The length of the CDR3 is 13 residues.